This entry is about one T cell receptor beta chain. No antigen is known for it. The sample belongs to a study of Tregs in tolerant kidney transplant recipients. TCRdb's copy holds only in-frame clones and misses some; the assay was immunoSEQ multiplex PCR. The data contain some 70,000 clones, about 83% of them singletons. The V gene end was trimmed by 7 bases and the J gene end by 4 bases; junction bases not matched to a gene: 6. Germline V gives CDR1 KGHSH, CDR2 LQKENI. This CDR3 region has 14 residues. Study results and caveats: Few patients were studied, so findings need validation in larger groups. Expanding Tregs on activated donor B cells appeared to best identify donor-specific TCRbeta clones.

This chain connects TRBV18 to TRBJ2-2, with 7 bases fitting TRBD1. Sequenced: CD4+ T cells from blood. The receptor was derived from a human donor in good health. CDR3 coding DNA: TGTGCCAGCTTACGACAGGGTCGCACCGGGGAGCTGTTTTTT. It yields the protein CASLRQGRTGELFF.